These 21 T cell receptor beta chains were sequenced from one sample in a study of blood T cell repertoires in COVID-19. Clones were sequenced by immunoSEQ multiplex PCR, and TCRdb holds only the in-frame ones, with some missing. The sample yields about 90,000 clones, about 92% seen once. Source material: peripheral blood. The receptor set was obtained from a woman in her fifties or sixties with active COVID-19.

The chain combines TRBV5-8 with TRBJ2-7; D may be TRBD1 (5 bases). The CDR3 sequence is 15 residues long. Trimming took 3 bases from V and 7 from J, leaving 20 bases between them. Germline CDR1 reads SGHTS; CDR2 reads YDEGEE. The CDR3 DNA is TGTGCCAGCAGCTCCCGACTGACAGTTCAAAGAGAGCAGTACTTC. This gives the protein CASSSRLTVQREQYF. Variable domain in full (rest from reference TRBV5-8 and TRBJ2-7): EAGVTQSPTHLIKTRGQQATLRCSPISGHTSVYWYQQALGLGLQFLLWYDEGEERNRGNFPPRFSGRQFPNYSSELNVNALELEDSALYLCASSSRLTVQREQYFGPGTRLTVT.

The CDR3 loop reads CASSVPRGSNTEAFF. The CDR3 coding sequence is TGTGCCAGCAGTGTCCCCCGGGGGTCGAACACTGAAGCTTTCTTT. V is TRBV28 and J is TRBJ1-1; D perhaps matches TRBD1 (5 bases). The CDR3 runs to 15 residues. The germline V and J ends were trimmed by 5 bases and 1 base, with 14 bases remaining between them. Germline assignment: CDR1 MDHEN and CDR2 SYDVKM. Drawing the rest from reference TRBV28 and TRBJ1-1, the complete variable domain is DVKVTQSSRYLVKRTGEKVFLECVQDMDHENMFWYRQDPGLGLRLIYFSYDVKMKEKGDIPEGYSVSREKKERFSLILESASTNQTSMYLCASSVPRGSNTEAFFGQGTRLTVV.

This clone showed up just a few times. In DNA, the CDR3 is TGTGCCAGCACCGAAATAGCCAGTTCACCCCTCCACTTT. This sequence encodes CASTEIASSPLHF. This chain connects TRBV6-5 to TRBJ1-6, with D uncertain. CDR1 and CDR2 (germline): MNHEY, SVGAGI. CDR3 size: 13 residues. V was pared by 7 bases and J by 9 bases, with 13 bases between.

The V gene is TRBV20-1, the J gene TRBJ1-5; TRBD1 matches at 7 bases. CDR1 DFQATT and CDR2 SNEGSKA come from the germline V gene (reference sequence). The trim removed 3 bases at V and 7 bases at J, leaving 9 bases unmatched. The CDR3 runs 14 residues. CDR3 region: CSASRQGPGQPQHF. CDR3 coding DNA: TGCAGTGCTAGTAGACAGGGCCCAGGACAGCCCCAGCATTTT.

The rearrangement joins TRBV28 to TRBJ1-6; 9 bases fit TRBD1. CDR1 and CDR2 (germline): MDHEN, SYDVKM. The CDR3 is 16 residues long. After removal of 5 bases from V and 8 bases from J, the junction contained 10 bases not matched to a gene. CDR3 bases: TGTGCCAGCAGTACCACCGGGACAGGGCTTTATTCACCCCTCCACTTT. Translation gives CASSTTGTGLYSPLHF.

Here the CDR3 reads CASSAWTGPSTGELFF. Here the CDR3 DNA reads TGCGCCAGCAGCGCATGGACAGGGCCATCCACCGGGGAGCTGTTTTTT. The gene calls are TRBV5-1 and TRBJ2-2; TRBD1 matches 8 bases. This CDR3 spans 16 amino acids. The V gene's germline CDR1 is SGHRS and CDR2 YFSETQ. V shed 4 bases, J shed 4 bases, and the junction held 9 bases outside the gene matches.

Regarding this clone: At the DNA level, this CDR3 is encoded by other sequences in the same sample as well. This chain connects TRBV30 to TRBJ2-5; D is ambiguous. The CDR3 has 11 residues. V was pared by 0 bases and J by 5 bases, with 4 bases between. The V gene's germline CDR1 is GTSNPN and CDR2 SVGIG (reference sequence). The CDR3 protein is CAWSVHETQYF. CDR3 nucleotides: TGTGCCTGGAGTGTACACGAGACCCAGTACTTC.

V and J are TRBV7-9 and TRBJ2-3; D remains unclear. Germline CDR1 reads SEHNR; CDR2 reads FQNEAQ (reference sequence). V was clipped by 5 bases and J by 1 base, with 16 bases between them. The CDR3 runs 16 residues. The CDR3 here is CASSPRAAAGTDTQYF. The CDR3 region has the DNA TGTGCCAGCAGCCCACGCGCCGCGGCGGGCACAGATACGCAGTATTTT.

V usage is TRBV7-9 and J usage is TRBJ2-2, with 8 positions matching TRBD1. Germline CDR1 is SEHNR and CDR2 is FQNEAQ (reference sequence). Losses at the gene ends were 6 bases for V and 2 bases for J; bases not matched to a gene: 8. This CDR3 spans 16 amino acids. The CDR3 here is CASRGTGQANTGELFF. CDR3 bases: TGTGCCAGCAGAGGGACGGGACAGGCTAACACCGGGGAGCTGTTTTTT. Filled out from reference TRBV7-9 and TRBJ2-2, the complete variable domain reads DTGVSQNPRHKITKRGQNVTFRCDPISEHNRLYWYRQTLGQGPEFLTYFQNEAQLEKSRLLSDRFSAERPKGSFSTLEIQRTEQGDSAMYLCASRGTGQANTGELFFGEGSRLTVL.

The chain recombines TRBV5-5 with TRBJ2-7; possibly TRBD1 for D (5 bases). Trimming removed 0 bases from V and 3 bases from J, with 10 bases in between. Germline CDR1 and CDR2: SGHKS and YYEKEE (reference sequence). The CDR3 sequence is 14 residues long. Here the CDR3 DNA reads TGTGCCAGCAGCTTGGGACAGTCGAGCTACGAGCAGTACTTC. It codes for CASSLGQSSYEQYF.

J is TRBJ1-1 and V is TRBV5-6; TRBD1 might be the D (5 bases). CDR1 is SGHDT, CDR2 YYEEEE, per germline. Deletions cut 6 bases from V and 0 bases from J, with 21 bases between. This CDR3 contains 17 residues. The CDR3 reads CASIEGWGGEMNTEAFF. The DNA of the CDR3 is TGTGCCAGCATCGAGGGGTGGGGAGGAGAGATGAACACTGAAGCTTTCTTT.

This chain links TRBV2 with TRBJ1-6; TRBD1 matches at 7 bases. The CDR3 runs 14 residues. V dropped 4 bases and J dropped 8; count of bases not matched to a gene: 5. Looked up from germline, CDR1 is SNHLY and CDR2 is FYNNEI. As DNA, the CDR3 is TGTGCCAGCAGTGCCGGGACAGTGGATTCACCCCTCCACTTT. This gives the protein CASSAGTVDSPLHF.

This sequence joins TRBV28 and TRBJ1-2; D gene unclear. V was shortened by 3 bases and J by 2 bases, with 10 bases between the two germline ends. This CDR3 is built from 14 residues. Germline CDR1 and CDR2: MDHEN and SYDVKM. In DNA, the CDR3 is TGTGCCAGCAGTTTTGCGGCGGAAAACTATGGCTACACCTTC. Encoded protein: CASSFAAENYGYTF.

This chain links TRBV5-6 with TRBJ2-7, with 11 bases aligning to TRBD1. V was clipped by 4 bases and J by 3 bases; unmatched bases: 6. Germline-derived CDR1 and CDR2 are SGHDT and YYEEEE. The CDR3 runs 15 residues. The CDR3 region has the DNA TGTGCCAGCAGCCCCGGGACAGGGGGTTTCTACGAGCAGTACTTC. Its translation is CASSPGTGGFYEQYF.

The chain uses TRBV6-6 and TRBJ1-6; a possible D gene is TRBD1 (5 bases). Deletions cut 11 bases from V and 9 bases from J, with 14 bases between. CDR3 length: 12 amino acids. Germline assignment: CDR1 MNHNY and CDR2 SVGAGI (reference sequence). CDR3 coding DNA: TGTGCCGGGGGGAGCGTGGGTTCACCCCTCCACTTT. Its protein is CAGGSVGSPLHF.

CDR3 bases: TGTGCCAGCAGCCAGAGAAGCGGGCTCGAGCAGTACTTC. Translating gives CASSQRSGLEQYF. This chain connects TRBV7-8 to TRBJ2-7, with D perhaps matching TRBD2 (6 bases). The V end lost 5 bases, the J end lost 6 bases, and 14 bases lay between the germline ends. The CDR3 is made up of 13 amino acids. The germline V gene encodes CDR1 SGHVS and CDR2 FQNEAQ.

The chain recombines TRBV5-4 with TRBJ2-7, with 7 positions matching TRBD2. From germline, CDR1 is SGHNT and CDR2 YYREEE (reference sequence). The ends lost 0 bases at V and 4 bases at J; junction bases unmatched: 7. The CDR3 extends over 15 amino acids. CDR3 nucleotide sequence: TGTGCCAGCAGCTTGGTATTCGCCGGGGGGTACGAGCAGTACTTC. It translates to CASSLVFAGGYEQYF.

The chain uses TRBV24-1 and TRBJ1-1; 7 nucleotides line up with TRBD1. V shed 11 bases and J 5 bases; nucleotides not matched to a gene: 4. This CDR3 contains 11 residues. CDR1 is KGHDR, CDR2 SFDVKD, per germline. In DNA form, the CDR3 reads TGTGCCATCTCAGGGGGAACTGAAGCTTTCTTT. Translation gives CAISGGTEAFF.

The CDR3 coding sequence is TGTGCCAGCAGCAAAATCACTGGGATAGCGCCACTAACGGACGAGCAGTACTTC. This gives the protein CASSKITGIAPLTDEQYF. The chain combines TRBV7-8 with TRBJ2-7, with D possibly TRBD2 on 5 matching bases. V lost 5 bases and J 5 bases, leaving 28 bases between the germline ends. There are 18 residues in the CDR3. Germline V gene lookup returns CDR1 SGHVS and CDR2 FQNEAQ. Filled out from reference TRBV7-8 and TRBJ2-7, the complete variable domain reads GAGVSQSPRYKVAKRGQDVALRCDPISGHVSLFWYQQALGQGPEFLTYFQNEAQLDKSGLPSDRFFAERPEGSVSTLKIQRTQQEDSAVYLCASSKITGIAPLTDEQYFGPGTRLTVT.

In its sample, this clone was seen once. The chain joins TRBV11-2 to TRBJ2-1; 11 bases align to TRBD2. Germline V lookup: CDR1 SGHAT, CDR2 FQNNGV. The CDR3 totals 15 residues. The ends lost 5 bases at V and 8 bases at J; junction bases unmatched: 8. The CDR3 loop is CASSLRVAGGHEQFF. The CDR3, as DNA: TGTGCCAGCAGCCTCAGGGTAGCGGGGGGGCATGAGCAGTTCTTC.

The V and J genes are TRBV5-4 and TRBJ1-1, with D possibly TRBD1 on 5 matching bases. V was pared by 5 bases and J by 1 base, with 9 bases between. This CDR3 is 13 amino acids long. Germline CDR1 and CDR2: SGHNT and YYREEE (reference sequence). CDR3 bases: TGTGCCAGCAGACAGACAGCGAACACTGAAGCTTTCTTT. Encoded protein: CASRQTANTEAFF.